This TCR beta chain appears in the sequencing data of a study of control samples from healthy donors and cancer patients. The data were produced by immunoSEQ multiplex PCR, yet TCRdb's version contains in-frame clones alone and is incomplete. The sample holds fewer than 200,000 clones, 90% seen once. The CDR3 covers 14 residues. Between the trimmed V and J ends, which lost 4 bases and 2 bases, there was a span of 11 bases. Germline CDR1 is SNHLY and CDR2 is FYNNEI. Sequencing was carried out using blood. V gene TRBV2 combines with J gene TRBJ1-2; D remains ambiguous. The clonotype was recovered from a woman in her forties or fifties in good health. CDR3 nucleotide sequence: TGTGCCAGCAGTGCGGACGGATCAAACTATGGCTACACCTTC. As protein: CASSADGSNYGYTF.